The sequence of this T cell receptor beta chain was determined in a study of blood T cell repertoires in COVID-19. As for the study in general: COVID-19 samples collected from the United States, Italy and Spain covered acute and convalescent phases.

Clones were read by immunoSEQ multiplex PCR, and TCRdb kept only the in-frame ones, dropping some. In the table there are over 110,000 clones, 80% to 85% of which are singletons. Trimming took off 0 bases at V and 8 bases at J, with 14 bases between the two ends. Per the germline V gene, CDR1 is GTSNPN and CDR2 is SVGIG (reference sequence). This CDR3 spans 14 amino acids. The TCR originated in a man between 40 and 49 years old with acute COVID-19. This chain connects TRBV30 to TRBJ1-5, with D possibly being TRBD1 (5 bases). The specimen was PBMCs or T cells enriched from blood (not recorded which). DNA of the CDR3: TGTGCCTGGAGTGTGGGGCAGGGCAAGGAGCCCCAGCATTTT. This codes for CAWSVGQGKEPQHF. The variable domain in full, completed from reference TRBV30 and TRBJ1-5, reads SQTIHQWPATLVQPVGSPLSLECTVEGTSNPNLYWYRQAAGRGLQLLFYSVGIGQISSEVPQNLSASRPQDRQFILSSKKLLLSDSGFYLCAWSVGQGKEPQHFGDGTRLSIL.